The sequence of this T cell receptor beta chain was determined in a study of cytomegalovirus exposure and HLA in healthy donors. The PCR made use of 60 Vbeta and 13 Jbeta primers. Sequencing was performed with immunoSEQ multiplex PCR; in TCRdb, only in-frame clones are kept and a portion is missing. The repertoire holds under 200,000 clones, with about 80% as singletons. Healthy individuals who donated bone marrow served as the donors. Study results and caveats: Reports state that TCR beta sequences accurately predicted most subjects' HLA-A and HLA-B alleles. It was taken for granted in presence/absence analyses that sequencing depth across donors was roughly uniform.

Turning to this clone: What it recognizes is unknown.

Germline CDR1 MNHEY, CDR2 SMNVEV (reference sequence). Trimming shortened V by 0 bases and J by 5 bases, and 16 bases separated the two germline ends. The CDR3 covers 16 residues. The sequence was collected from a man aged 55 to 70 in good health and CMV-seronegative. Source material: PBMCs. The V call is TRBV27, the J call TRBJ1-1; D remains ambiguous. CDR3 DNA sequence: TGTGCCAGCAGTTTATCGATTTGGGGAGGTAGGACTGAAGCTTTCTTT. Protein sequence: CASSLSIWGGRTEAFF.